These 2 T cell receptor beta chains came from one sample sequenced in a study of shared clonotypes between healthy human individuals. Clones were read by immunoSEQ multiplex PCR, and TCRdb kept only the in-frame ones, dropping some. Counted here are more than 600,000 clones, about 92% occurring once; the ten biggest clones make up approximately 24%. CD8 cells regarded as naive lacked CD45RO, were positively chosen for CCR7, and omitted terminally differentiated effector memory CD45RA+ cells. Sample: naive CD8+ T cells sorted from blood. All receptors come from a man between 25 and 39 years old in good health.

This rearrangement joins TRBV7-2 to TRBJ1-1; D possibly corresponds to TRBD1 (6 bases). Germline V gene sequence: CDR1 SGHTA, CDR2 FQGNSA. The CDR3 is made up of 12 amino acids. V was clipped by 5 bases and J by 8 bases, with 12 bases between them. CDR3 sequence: CASSRRTEEAFF. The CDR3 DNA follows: TGTGCCAGCAGCCGTCGGACAGAAGAAGCTTTCTTT.

The chain's CDR3 is CASSYPMNTEAFF. The CDR3, as DNA: TGTGCCAGCAGTTACCCCATGAACACTGAAGCTTTCTTT. The chain is built from TRBV6-6 and TRBJ1-1, with D hard to call. The CDR3 contains 13 residues. The germline CDR1 and CDR2 sequences are MNHNY and SVGAGI (reference sequence). V was trimmed by 2 bases and J by 0 bases, leaving 4 bases between them.